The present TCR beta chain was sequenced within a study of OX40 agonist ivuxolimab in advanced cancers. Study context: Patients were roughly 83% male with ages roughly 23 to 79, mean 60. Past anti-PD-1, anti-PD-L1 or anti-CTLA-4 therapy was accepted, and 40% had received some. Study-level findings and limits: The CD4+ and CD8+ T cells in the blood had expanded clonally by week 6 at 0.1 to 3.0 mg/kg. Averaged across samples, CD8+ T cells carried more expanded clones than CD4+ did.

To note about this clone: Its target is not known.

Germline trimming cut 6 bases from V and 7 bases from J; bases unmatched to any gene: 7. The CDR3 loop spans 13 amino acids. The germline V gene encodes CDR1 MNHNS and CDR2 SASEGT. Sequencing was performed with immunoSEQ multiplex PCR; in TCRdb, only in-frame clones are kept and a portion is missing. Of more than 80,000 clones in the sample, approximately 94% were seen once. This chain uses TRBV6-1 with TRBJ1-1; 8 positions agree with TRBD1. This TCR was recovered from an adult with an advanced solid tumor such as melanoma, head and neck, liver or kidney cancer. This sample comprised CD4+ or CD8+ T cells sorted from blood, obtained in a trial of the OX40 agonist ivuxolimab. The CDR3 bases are TGTGCCAGCAGAGCAGGGGGCTGGAATGAAGCTTTCTTT. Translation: CASRAGGWNEAFF.